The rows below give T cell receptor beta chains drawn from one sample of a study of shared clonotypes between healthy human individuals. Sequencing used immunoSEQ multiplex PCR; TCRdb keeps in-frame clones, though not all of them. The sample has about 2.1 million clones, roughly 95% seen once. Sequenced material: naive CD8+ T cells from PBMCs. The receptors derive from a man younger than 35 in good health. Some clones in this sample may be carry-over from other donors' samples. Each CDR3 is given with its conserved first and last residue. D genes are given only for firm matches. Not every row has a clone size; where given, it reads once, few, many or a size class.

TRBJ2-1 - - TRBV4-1 CASSQAPNVGEVYNEQFF TGCGCCAGCAGCCAAGCCCCGAATGTGGGGGAAGTCTACAATGAGCAGTTCTTC
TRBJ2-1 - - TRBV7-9 CASSSQERVKYNEQFF TGTGCCAGCAGCTCGCAGGAGCGGGTTAAGTACAATGAGCAGTTCTTC
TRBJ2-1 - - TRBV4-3 CASSQDPTPLSGRSYNEQFF TGCGCCAGCAGCCAAGATCCTACACCCCTTAGCGGACGCTCCTACAATGAGCAGTTCTTC
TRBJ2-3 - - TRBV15 CATSRDTGMGTDTQYF TGTGCCACCAGCAGAGATACAGGGATGGGCACAGATACGCAGTATTTT
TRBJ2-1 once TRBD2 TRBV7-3 CASSLTFGSGEDNEQFF TGTGCCAGCAGCTTAACATTCGGGAGCGGGGAAGACAATGAGCAGTTCTTC
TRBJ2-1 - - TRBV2 CASSGSRDTLLVSRDEQFF TGTGCCAGCAGTGGGAGTCGCGACACCCTTCTTGTCTCACGCGATGAGCAGTTCTTC
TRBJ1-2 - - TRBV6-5 CASSRGATDYGYTF TGTGCCAGCAGTCGAGGGGCGACAGACTATGGCTACACCTTC
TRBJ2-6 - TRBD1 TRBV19 CASSTDRGSSGANVLTF TGTGCCAGTAGTACGGACAGGGGGAGCTCTGGGGCCAACGTCCTGACTTTC
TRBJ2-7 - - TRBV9 CASSPGPGEQYF TGTGCCAGCAGTCCGGGGCCGGGCGAGCAGTACTTC
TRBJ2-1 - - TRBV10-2 CASSRSGPMGNEQFF TGCGCCAGCAGTAGGTCCGGTCCCATGGGCAATGAGCAGTTCTTC
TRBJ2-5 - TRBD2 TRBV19 CASSTGTSLTETQYF TGTGCCAGTAGTACAGGGACTAGCCTAACGGAGACCCAGTACTTC
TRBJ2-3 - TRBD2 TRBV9 CASSVGRGGRGTQYF TGTGCCAGCAGCGTAGGAAGGGGCGGGAGAGGTACGCAGTATTTT
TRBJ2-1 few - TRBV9 CASSHRVGQQFF TGTGCCAGCAGCCACAGGGTTGGTCAGCAGTTCTTC
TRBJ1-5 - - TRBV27 CASSPREGGNQPQHF TGTGCCAGCAGTCCCCGCGAGGGCGGGAATCAGCCCCAGCATTTT
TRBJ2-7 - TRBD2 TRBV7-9 CASSPRGLAGANGSYEQYF TGTGCCAGCAGCCCCAGGGGACTAGCGGGAGCTAACGGGTCCTACGAGCAGTACTTC
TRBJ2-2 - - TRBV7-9 CASSPSGYTGELFF TGTGCCAGCAGCCCAAGTGGATACACCGGGGAGCTGTTTTTT
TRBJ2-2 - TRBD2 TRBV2 CASSRDLLAGGPTGELFF TGTGCCAGCAGCAGGGACTTATTAGCGGGAGGGCCCACCGGGGAGCTGTTTTTT
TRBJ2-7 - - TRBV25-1 CASSASAAGVYEQYF TGTGCCAGCAGTGCCTCCGCGGCAGGGGTTTACGAGCAGTACTTC
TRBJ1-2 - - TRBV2 CASREGGDYGYTF TGTGCCAGCAGGGAGGGAGGGGACTATGGCTACACCTTC
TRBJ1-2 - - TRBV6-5 CASSYSERSGYTF TGTGCCAGCAGTTATAGCGAAAGGTCGGGCTACACCTTC
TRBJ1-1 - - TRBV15 CATSRVDGPGPEAFF TGTGCCACCAGCAGAGTCGACGGCCCGGGGCCTGAAGCTTTCTTT
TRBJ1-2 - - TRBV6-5 CASSPRMDGYTF TGTGCCAGCAGTCCCCGGATGGATGGCTACACCTTC
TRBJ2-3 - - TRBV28 CASSSAGTLGTDTQYF TGTGCCAGCAGTTCCGCTGGGACTCTAGGCACAGATACGCAGTATTTT
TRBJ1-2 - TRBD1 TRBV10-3 CAISVVFVRTGPNYGYTF TGTGCCATCAGTGTAGTGTTTGTAAGGACAGGGCCCAACTATGGCTACACCTTC
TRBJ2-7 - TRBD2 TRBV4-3 CASSQDGRTSAHEQYF TGCGCCAGCAGCCAAGATGGTAGGACTAGCGCCCACGAGCAGTACTTC
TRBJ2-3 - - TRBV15 CATSRFPGGSGTDTQYF TGTGCCACCAGCAGATTCCCTGGGGGGTCCGGCACAGATACGCAGTATTTT
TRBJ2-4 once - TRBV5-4 CASTYIGTPNIQYF TGTGCCAGCACCTATATAGGGACCCCAAACATTCAGTACTTC